The 24 T cell receptor beta chains in this list originate from one sample, sequenced in a study of blood T cell repertoires in COVID-19 (TCRdb year 2020). Receptor libraries were prepared by the immunoSEQ multiplex PCR assay. TCRdb obtained this table from immuneACCESS and retained in-frame rearrangements with V and J assigned. These tables miss some clones; where compared with another copy, unresolved V genes account for less than half of the shortfall, and the remainder is unexplained. The sample records 300,000 or so clones, about nine tenths of which are singletons. The ten most abundant clones make up about 9.4% of the sample. Sequenced sample: PBMCs or T cells enriched from blood (not recorded which). Receptors were obtained from a woman aged 18 to 35 who had recovered from COVID-19.

This chain joins TRBV29-1 and TRBJ1-3; 7 bases line up with TRBD1. Germline V gene sequence: CDR1 SQVTM, CDR2 ANQGSEA. This CDR3 is built from 17 residues. V shed 0 bases and J 1 base; nucleotides not matched to a gene: 9. The CDR3 nucleotides are TGCAGCGTTGAAGATATTCACAGGGGACCTTCTGGAAACACCATATATTTT. Encoded protein: CSVEDIHRGPSGNTIYF.

This chain links TRBV19 with TRBJ2-7, with TRBD2 matching 7 bases. Germline CDR1 is LNHDA and CDR2 is SQIVND (reference sequence). The CDR3 sequence is 13 residues long. V gave up 5 bases and J gave up 12 bases; unmatched junction bases: 13. The CDR3 protein is CASSGRGGGKRYF. The CDR3 DNA is TGTGCCAGTAGTGGGCGAGGCGGGGGAAAGAGGTACTTC.

This chain joins TRBV7-9 and TRBJ1-1, with D uncertain. This CDR3 has 16 residues. The V gene lost 7 bases and the J gene lost 0 bases, with 18 bases spanning the gap. Germline values: CDR1 SEHNR, CDR2 FQNEAQ (reference sequence). The CDR3 DNA reads TGTGCCAGCACGGGCCTTAGAGGAGGAATGAACACTGAAGCTTTCTTT. Residues: CASTGLRGGMNTEAFF.

The rearrangement uses TRBV19 and TRBJ1-3; the D gene is possibly TRBD1 (5 bases). Germline assignment: CDR1 LNHDA and CDR2 SQIVND (reference sequence). V was trimmed by 5 bases and J by 1 base, leaving 9 bases between them. CDR3 size: 14 residues. The CDR3 loop reads CASSAGTSGNTIYF. Written as DNA, the CDR3 is TGTGCCAGTAGTGCTGGGACTTCTGGAAACACCATATATTTT.

The chain combines TRBV5-1 with TRBJ2-4; 9 nucleotides line up with TRBD1. The V gene end was trimmed by 2 bases and the J gene end by 8 bases; junction bases not matched to a gene: 8. Germline V gives CDR1 SGHRS, CDR2 YFSETQ. This CDR3 is built from 15 residues. The CDR3 DNA sequence: TGCGCCAGCAGCTTACCCACGGACAGGGGCGACATTCAGTACTTC. It is translated as CASSLPTDRGDIQYF.

The V call is TRBV10-1, the J call TRBJ2-3, with TRBD2 matching over 7 bases. This CDR3 region has 15 residues. J gave up 0 bases and V 2 bases, and 2 bases lay outside the gene matches. Germline lookup yields CDR1 WNHNN and CDR2 SYGVQD (reference sequence). The CDR3 DNA sequence: TGCGCCAGCAGTGAGGACGGGAGGAGCACAGATACGCAGTATTTT. Its protein is CASSEDGRSTDTQYF.

The V call is TRBV4-2, the J call TRBJ1-2; weak D call: TRBD1 (6 bases). V was shortened by 4 bases and J by 4 bases, with 13 bases between the two germline ends. Germline V gives CDR1 LGHNA, CDR2 YNFKEQ. This CDR3 region has 14 residues. The CDR3 DNA reads as TGTGCCAGCAGCCCCTCAGGGGCCGGCTATGGCTACACCTTC. Its translation is CASSPSGAGYGYTF.

The chain uses TRBV19 and TRBJ2-1, with 9 bases fitting TRBD1. Germline CDR1 reads LNHDA; CDR2 reads SQIVND (reference sequence). The CDR3 length is 15 residues. Trimming removed 2 bases from V and 5 bases from J; junction bases left unmatched: 4. The CDR3: CASSIQGQGHNEQFF. In DNA form, the CDR3 reads TGTGCCAGTAGTATACAGGGACAGGGCCACAATGAGCAGTTCTTC.

J is TRBJ1-2 and V is TRBV11-2, with D unclear. The ends were cut back, 10 bases at V and 4 bases at J, with 13 bases in the middle. CDR3 length equals 12 residues. CDR1 and CDR2 from the germline V gene are SGHAT and FQNNGV. The CDR3 reads CATSRGFYGYTF. DNA for the CDR3: TGTGCCACCTCCCGAGGGTTCTATGGCTACACCTTC.

This chain connects TRBV18 to TRBJ2-1, with 7 nucleotides matching TRBD2. Per germline, CDR1 KGHSH and CDR2 LQKENI. After removal of 5 bases from V and 5 bases from J, the junction contained 9 bases not matched to a gene. The CDR3 sequence is 15 residues long. The CDR3 DNA follows: TGTGCCAGCTCAAGAAGCGGGGTGGTGAACAATGAGCAGTTCTTC. This translates into CASSRSGVVNNEQFF.

Remarks on this clone: The same CDR3 can be traced to other DNA sequences in this sample. The chain joins TRBV30 to TRBJ1-3; D is undetermined. Germline CDR1 is GTSNPN and CDR2 is SVGIG (reference sequence). The CDR3 spans 12 residues. V lost 0 bases and J 3 bases, leaving 3 bases between the germline ends. CDR3 loop: CAWSVSGNTIYF. As DNA, the CDR3 is TGTGCCTGGAGTGTGAGTGGAAACACCATATATTTT. Variable domain in full (rest from reference TRBV30 and TRBJ1-3): SQTIHQWPATLVQPVGSPLSLECTVEGTSNPNLYWYRQAAGRGLQLLFYSVGIGQISSEVPQNLSASRPQDRQFILSSKKLLLSDSGFYLCAWSVSGNTIYFGEGSWLTVV.

The chain links TRBV5-6 to TRBJ2-1, with a weak D call TRBD2 (6 bases). Germline V lookup: CDR1 SGHDT, CDR2 YYEEEE. The CDR3 covers 13 residues. Deletions cut 4 bases from V and 12 bases from J, with 17 bases between. CDR3 bases: TGTGCCAGCAGCCCGGGGACTGGATCGATGCAGTTCTTC. It is translated as CASSPGTGSMQFF.

This chain joins TRBV5-6 and TRBJ1-2, with unresolved D. The CDR3 is made up of 12 amino acids. With 4 bases removed from V and 6 bases from J, the gap between germline ends came to 10 bases. CDR1 and CDR2 from the germline V gene are SGHDT and YYEEEE. The CDR3, as DNA: TGTGCCAGCAGCGTTTACAGTGATGGCTACACCTTC. Protein sequence: CASSVYSDGYTF.

The gene calls are TRBV15 and TRBJ1-4; D uncertain. Germline assignment: CDR1 LNHNV and CDR2 YYDKDF (reference sequence). V lost 0 bases and J lost 4, with 9 bases in between. The CDR3 sequence is 15 residues long. The CDR3 nucleotides read TGTGCCACCAGCAGAGATGGAGGAGTTAATGAAAAACTGTTTTTT. Its protein is CATSRDGGVNEKLFF.

The DNA of the CDR3 is TGTGCCAGCAGCGTAGCTGCCGGGACAGGGGCTCTAGAGACCCAGTACTTC. Protein product: CASSVAAGTGALETQYF. The V and J genes are TRBV9 and TRBJ2-5; 10 bases match TRBD1. The CDR3 length is 17 residues. With V trimmed by 0 bases and J by 4 bases, 9 bases remained unmatched. Looked up from germline, CDR1 is SGDLS and CDR2 is YYNGEE.

This sequence joins TRBV11-3 and TRBJ2-1; perhaps TRBD1 as D (6 bases). The CDR3 contains 15 residues. Trimming pared 3 bases from V and 4 bases from J, leaving 13 bases between. Germline CDR1 reads SGHNT; CDR2 reads YENEEA. The CDR3 here is CASSFRGTPYNEQFF. The CDR3 nucleotides are TGTGCCAGCAGCTTCAGGGGAACACCGTACAATGAGCAGTTCTTC.

The genes are TRBV5-1 and TRBJ2-1; 10 bases line up with TRBD1. CDR1 SGHRS and CDR2 YFSETQ come from the germline V gene. The trim removed 3 bases at V and 5 bases at J, leaving 5 bases unmatched. CDR3 length: 15 residues. The DNA for the CDR3 is TGCGCCAGCAGCTCCGGGACAGGGGTCCACAATGAGCAGTTCTTC. Translating it yields CASSSGTGVHNEQFF.

V usage is TRBV19 and J usage is TRBJ2-1; maybe TRBD2 (5 bases). Germline assignment: CDR1 LNHDA and CDR2 SQIVND (reference sequence). V lost 3 bases, J lost 8 bases, and 8 bases lay in between. The CDR3 covers 12 residues. The CDR3 DNA reads as TGTGCCAGTAGTATTTGGGGAGATGAGCAGTTCTTC. This encodes CASSIWGDEQFF.

The V call is TRBV12-5, the J call TRBJ1-1; the D is unclear. The ends were cut back, 4 bases at V and 2 bases at J, with 11 bases in the middle. Germline values: CDR1 LGHNT, CDR2 FRNRAP. The CDR3 is 14 amino acids. The CDR3: CASGSGLVNTEAFF. In DNA, the CDR3 is TGTGCTAGTGGTTCGGGATTGGTTAACACTGAAGCTTTCTTT.

The CDR3 nucleotides are TGTGCCAGCAGCTTACGTATCTCAGATTTACAGGGTCCCCCCCATTCACCCCTCCACTTT. Its protein is CASSLRISDLQGPPHSPLHF. The chain links TRBV7-8 to TRBJ1-6; perhaps TRBD1 as D (6 bases). Germline V lookup: CDR1 SGHVS, CDR2 FQNEAQ. The CDR3 consists of 20 residues. With 2 bases removed from V and 8 bases from J, the gap between germline ends came to 28 bases.

The chain combines TRBV5-1 with TRBJ1-1, with 12 bases fitting TRBD1. The CDR3 is 17 amino acids. Germline assignment: CDR1 SGHRS and CDR2 YFSETQ. V trimming: 0 bases; J trimming: 3 bases; junction bases outside the gene matches: 6. CDR3 bases: TGCGCCAGCAGCTTGGCGGGACAGGGGGCTTGGGACACTGAAGCTTTCTTT. Amino acids: CASSLAGQGAWDTEAFF.

The rearrangement links TRBV19 to TRBJ1-1, with 7 bases fitting TRBD1. V gave up 8 bases and J gave up 7 bases; unmatched junction bases: 13. This CDR3 is built from 14 residues. Germline CDR1 is LNHDA and CDR2 is SQIVND (reference sequence). The CDR3 region is CASANRDRSSEAFF. The CDR3 DNA sequence: TGTGCCAGTGCAAACCGGGACAGATCTAGTGAAGCTTTCTTT.

The chain joins TRBV5-1 to TRBJ1-1, with 9 positions matching TRBD1. V lost 0 bases and J lost 6; bases outside the gene matches: 18. Per the germline V gene, CDR1 is SGHRS and CDR2 is YFSETQ. The CDR3 length is 19 residues. CDR3 DNA: TGCGCCAGCAGCTTGGCCCTAATGAATCCGGGACAGGGAGATGCTGAAGCTTTCTTT. Amino acid sequence: CASSLALMNPGQGDAEAFF.

The V and J genes are TRBV3-1 (or the pseudogene TRBV3-2) and TRBJ1-1, with TRBD1 matching 8 bases. The CDR3 is 17 amino acids. Germline V lookup: CDR1 LGHDT, CDR2 YNNKEL (reference sequence). Losses at the gene ends were 1 base for V and 1 base for J; bases not matched to a gene: 8. The DNA of the CDR3 is TGTGCCAGCAGCCAAGCTAATAGGGACAGGCAGAACACTGAAGCTTTCTTT. Protein: CASSQANRDRQNTEAFF.